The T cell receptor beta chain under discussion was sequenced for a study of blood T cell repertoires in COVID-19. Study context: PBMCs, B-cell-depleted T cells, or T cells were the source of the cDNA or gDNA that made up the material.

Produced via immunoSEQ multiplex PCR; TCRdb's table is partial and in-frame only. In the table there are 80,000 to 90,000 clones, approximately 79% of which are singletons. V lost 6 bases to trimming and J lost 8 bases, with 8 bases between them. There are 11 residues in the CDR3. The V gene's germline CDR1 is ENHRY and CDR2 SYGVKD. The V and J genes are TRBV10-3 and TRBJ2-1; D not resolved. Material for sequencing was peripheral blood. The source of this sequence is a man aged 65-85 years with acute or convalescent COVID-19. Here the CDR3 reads CAISVNYEQFF. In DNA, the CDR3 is TGTGCCATCAGCGTTAACTATGAGCAGTTCTTC.